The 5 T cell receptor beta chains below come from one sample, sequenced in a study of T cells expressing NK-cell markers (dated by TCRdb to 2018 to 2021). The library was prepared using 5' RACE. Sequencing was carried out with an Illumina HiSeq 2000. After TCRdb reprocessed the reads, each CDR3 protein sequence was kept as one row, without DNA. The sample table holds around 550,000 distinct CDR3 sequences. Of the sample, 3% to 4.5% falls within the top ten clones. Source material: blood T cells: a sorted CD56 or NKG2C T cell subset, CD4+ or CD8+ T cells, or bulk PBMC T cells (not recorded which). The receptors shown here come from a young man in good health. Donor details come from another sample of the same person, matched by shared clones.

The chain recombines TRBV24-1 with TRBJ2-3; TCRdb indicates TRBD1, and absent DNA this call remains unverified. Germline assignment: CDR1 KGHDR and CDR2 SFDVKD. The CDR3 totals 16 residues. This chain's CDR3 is CATSDFRGTGTDTQYF.

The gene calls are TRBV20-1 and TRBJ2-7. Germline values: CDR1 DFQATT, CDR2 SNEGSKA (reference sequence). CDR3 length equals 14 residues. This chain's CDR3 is CSAMISQSSYEQYF.

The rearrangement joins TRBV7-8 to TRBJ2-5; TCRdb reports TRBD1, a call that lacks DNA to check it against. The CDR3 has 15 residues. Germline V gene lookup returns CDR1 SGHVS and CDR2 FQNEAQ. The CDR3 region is CASSQTGGSGETQYF.

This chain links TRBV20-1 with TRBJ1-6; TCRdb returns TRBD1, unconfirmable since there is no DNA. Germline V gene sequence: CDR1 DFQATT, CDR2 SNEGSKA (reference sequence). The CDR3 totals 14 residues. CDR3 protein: CSARAGGLNSPLHF.

The CDR3 spells CSVDLRVAETQYF. The chain joins TRBV29-1 to TRBJ2-5. CDR1 is SQVTM and CDR2 is ANQGSEA in the germline V gene. This CDR3 is 13 amino acids long.